A single T cell receptor beta chain is shown here with its context. This specimen comes from a study of blood T cell repertoires in COVID-19. About the research overall: Collection of acute and convalescent COVID-19 samples took place in the United States, Italy and Spain. Sample material is recorded as cDNA or gDNA derived from T cells, B-cell-depleted T cells, or PBMCs.

This CDR3 is built from 16 residues. Germline CDR1 is SEHNR and CDR2 is FQNEAQ (reference sequence). V was trimmed by 1 base and J by 0 bases, leaving 11 bases between them. Per the original data handling: Researchers report that nucleated cell counts were estimated from reference gene primer amplification. Some clones are missing from TCRdb's copy, which holds only in-frame ones; the method was immunoSEQ multiplex PCR. That table gives V, J and clone size, and the DNA gave D and trimming. This table holds more than 110,000 clones, roughly 90% found once. This chain links TRBV7-9 with TRBJ2-3, with D tentatively TRBD1 (5 bases). This TCR derives from a middle-aged man with active or convalescent COVID-19. The sample was peripheral blood. The CDR3 spells CASSLGPKGSTDTQYF. CDR3 in DNA: TGTGCCAGCAGCTTAGGGCCCAAGGGGAGCACAGATACGCAGTATTTT.